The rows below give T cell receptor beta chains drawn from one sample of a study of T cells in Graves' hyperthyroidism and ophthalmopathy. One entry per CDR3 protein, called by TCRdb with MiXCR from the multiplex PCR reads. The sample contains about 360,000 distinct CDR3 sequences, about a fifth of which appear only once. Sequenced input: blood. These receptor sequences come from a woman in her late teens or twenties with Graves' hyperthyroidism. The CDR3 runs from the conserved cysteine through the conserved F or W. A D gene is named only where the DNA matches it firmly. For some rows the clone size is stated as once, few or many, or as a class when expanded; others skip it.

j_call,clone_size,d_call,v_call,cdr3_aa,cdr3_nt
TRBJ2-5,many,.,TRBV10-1,CASSTDRAGETQYF,TGCGCCAGCAGTACCGACAGGGCGGGGGAGACCCAGTACTTC
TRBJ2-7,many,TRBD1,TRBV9,CASSKTGAYEQYF,TGTGCCAGCAGCAAGACAGGGGCCTACGAGCAGTACTTC
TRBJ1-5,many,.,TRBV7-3,CASSWSNQPQHF,TGTGCCAGCAGCTGGTCCAATCAGCCCCAGCATTTT
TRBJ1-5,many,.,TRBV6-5,CASSYSNVGNQPQHF,TGTGCCAGCAGTTACTCGAACGTTGGGAATCAGCCCCAGCATTTT
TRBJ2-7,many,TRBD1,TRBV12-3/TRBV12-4,CASTLQGAYEQYF,TGTGCCAGCACCCTCCAGGGGGCCTACGAGCAGTACTTC
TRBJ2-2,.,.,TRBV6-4,CASSPSGGGKNTGELFF,TGTGCCAGCAGTCCCTCGGGGGGCGGGAAGAACACCGGGGAGCTGTTTTTT
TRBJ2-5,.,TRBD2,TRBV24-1,CATSDLRTSGGLIQETQYF,TGTGCCACCAGTGATTTAAGGACTAGCGGGGGACTAATACAAGAGACCCAGTACTTC
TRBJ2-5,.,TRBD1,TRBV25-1,CASSESSAGGIQETQYF,TGTGCCAGCAGTGAATCTTCGGCAGGGGGCATCCAAGAGACCCAGTACTTC
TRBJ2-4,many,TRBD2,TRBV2,CATRTSGAKNIQYF,TGTGCCACTCGGACTAGCGGAGCCAAAAACATTCAGTACTTC
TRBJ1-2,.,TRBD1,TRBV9,CASSPAGTGNYGYTF,TGTGCCAGCAGCCCCGCCGGGACAGGAAACTATGGCTACACCTTC
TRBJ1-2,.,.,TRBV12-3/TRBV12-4,CASSPSGIRGYTF,TGTGCCAGCAGCCCGAGCGGTATACGGGGCTACACCTTC
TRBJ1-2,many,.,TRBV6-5,CASSGRGNYGYTF,TGTGCCAGCTCCGGACGGGGGAACTATGGCTACACCTTC
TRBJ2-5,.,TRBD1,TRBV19,CASSIRPWGQGETQYF,TGTGCCAGTAGTATTCGCCCGTGGGGACAGGGAGAGACCCAGTACTTC
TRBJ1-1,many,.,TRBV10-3,CAISSSPGISNTEAFF,TGTGCCATCAGTTCGAGTCCAGGCATTTCGAACACTGAAGCTTTCTTT
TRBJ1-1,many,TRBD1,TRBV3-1,CASSKGQGGGTEAFF,TGTGCCAGCAGCAAGGGACAGGGGGGAGGCACTGAAGCTTTCTTT
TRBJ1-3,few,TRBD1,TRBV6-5,CASSWTGGSGNTIYF,TGTGCCAGCAGTTGGACAGGGGGCTCCGGAAACACCATATATTTT